The rows below give T cell receptor beta chains drawn from one sample of a study of T cells in Graves' hyperthyroidism and ophthalmopathy. Each CDR3 protein gets one entry after TCRdb re-called the multiplex PCR reads with MiXCR. The data contain about 640,000 distinct CDR3 sequences, approximately 14% of them seen just once; the ten biggest clones take up around 12%. The specimen sequenced was blood. Receptors were obtained from a woman in her fifties or sixties with Graves' ophthalmopathy. Both conserved end residues are trimmed from each CDR3. A D gene is named only where the DNA matches it firmly.

J gene: TRBJ2-3
D gene: TRBD2
V gene: TRBV11-3
CDR3 protein: ASSFSRERRLRRTDTQY

J gene: TRBJ2-1
D gene: NA
V gene: TRBV3-1
CDR3 protein: ASSRIGVNEQF

J gene: TRBJ1-5
D gene: TRBD1
V gene: TRBV11-2
CDR3 protein: ASSQVATGSDQPQH

J gene: TRBJ2-3
D gene: NA
V gene: TRBV28
CDR3 protein: ASSMRTNSDTQY

J gene: TRBJ2-1
D gene: TRBD2
V gene: TRBV6-2/TRBV6-3
CDR3 protein: ASSQEAGGYNEQF

J gene: TRBJ2-7
D gene: TRBD1
V gene: TRBV2
CDR3 protein: ASSPDREVYEQY

J gene: TRBJ2-3
D gene: TRBD2
V gene: TRBV12-3/TRBV12-4
CDR3 protein: ASRLAGVSTDTQY

J gene: TRBJ2-1
D gene: TRBD2
V gene: TRBV2
CDR3 protein: ASRRTSVVFNEQF

J gene: TRBJ2-5
D gene: TRBD1
V gene: TRBV27
CDR3 protein: ASVGTGWY

J gene: TRBJ2-6
D gene: TRBD1
V gene: TRBV27
CDR3 protein: ASSRRDRGSLGANVLT

J gene: TRBJ2-2
D gene: NA
V gene: TRBV18
CDR3 protein: ASSPLSLPNTGELF

J gene: TRBJ2-2
D gene: TRBD2
V gene: TRBV5-1
CDR3 protein: ASSFVSSGNTGELF

J gene: TRBJ2-1
D gene: NA
V gene: TRBV5-1
CDR3 protein: ASSLEGSENEQF

J gene: TRBJ2-7
D gene: TRBD1
V gene: TRBV12-3/TRBV12-4
CDR3 protein: ASSERQGAYYEQY

J gene: TRBJ2-7
D gene: TRBD2
V gene: TRBV20-1
CDR3 protein: SARRNRGLAGGSGYEQY

J gene: TRBJ2-7
D gene: TRBD1
V gene: TRBV5-1
CDR3 protein: ASSHGTGETYEQY

J gene: TRBJ2-7
D gene: TRBD1
V gene: TRBV11-3
CDR3 protein: ASSPSWTGGNYEQY

J gene: TRBJ2-7
D gene: NA
V gene: TRBV7-2
CDR3 protein: ASSLVYEGGIYEQY

J gene: TRBJ2-4
D gene: NA
V gene: TRBV12-3/TRBV12-4
CDR3 protein: ASKSRGDIQY

J gene: TRBJ2-5
D gene: TRBD1
V gene: TRBV5-1
CDR3 protein: ASSATGAVGETQY

J gene: TRBJ2-1
D gene: NA
V gene: TRBV11-1
CDR3 protein: ASSFWGTYNEQF

J gene: TRBJ2-1
D gene: NA
V gene: TRBV28
CDR3 protein: ASSFGAVLSNEQF

J gene: TRBJ2-3
D gene: TRBD2
V gene: TRBV20-1
CDR3 protein: SARPRLAGSTDTQY

J gene: TRBJ1-1
D gene: NA
V gene: TRBV7-2
CDR3 protein: ASSYVLGLNTEAF

J gene: TRBJ2-1
D gene: NA
V gene: TRBV6-2/TRBV6-3
CDR3 protein: ASSYLGLSSYNEQF

J gene: TRBJ2-5
D gene: TRBD2
V gene: TRBV7-2
CDR3 protein: ASSPPRLAGQETQY

J gene: TRBJ2-1
D gene: NA
V gene: TRBV4-3
CDR3 protein: ASSSTSFNEQF

J gene: TRBJ2-3
D gene: NA
V gene: TRBV6-1
CDR3 protein: ASQESGVDTQY

J gene: TRBJ1-4
D gene: NA
V gene: TRBV10-3
CDR3 protein: AISDLHTYEKLF

J gene: TRBJ2-1
D gene: TRBD2
V gene: TRBV7-2
CDR3 protein: ASILAGGSYNEQF

J gene: TRBJ2-2
D gene: TRBD2
V gene: TRBV6-2/TRBV6-3
CDR3 protein: ASSYSGLVIGGELF

J gene: TRBJ1-5
D gene: NA
V gene: TRBV28
CDR3 protein: ASSSFGEAHSNQPQH

J gene: TRBJ2-7
D gene: NA
V gene: TRBV20-1
CDR3 protein: SAKAGTDYEQY

J gene: TRBJ2-5
D gene: NA
V gene: TRBV28
CDR3 protein: ASSRGRQETQY

J gene: TRBJ2-1
D gene: TRBD2
V gene: TRBV10-3
CDR3 protein: ASRGNDNEQF

J gene: TRBJ2-3
D gene: TRBD2
V gene: TRBV7-2
CDR3 protein: ASSSGTSGNYADTQY

J gene: TRBJ2-7
D gene: NA
V gene: TRBV29-1
CDR3 protein: SARRAGAQREQY

J gene: TRBJ2-1
D gene: NA
V gene: TRBV7-8
CDR3 protein: ASSFHRVRSYNEQF

J gene: TRBJ2-1
D gene: TRBD2
V gene: TRBV6-5
CDR3 protein: ASSYGFGLAPNEQF

J gene: TRBJ2-3
D gene: NA
V gene: TRBV6-1
CDR3 protein: ASSKHREDTQY

J gene: TRBJ1-2
D gene: NA
V gene: TRBV27
CDR3 protein: ASSLGASNGYT

J gene: TRBJ1-1
D gene: NA
V gene: TRBV9
CDR3 protein: ASSVGGYNTEAF

J gene: TRBJ2-1
D gene: NA
V gene: TRBV20-1
CDR3 protein: SARDRGRDPYNEQF

J gene: TRBJ1-2
D gene: NA
V gene: TRBV27
CDR3 protein: ASSAVGHGNGYT

J gene: TRBJ1-5
D gene: NA
V gene: TRBV27
CDR3 protein: ASSPTRMQPQH

J gene: TRBJ2-1
D gene: NA
V gene: TRBV9
CDR3 protein: ASSVMAVSSYNEQF

J gene: TRBJ1-1
D gene: NA
V gene: TRBV30
CDR3 protein: ASIRDSNTEAF

J gene: TRBJ1-4
D gene: NA
V gene: TRBV12-3/TRBV12-4
CDR3 protein: ASRYVGGQKLF

J gene: TRBJ1-5
D gene: NA
V gene: TRBV6-1
CDR3 protein: ASKEVPDQPQH

J gene: TRBJ2-7
D gene: NA
V gene: TRBV7-2
CDR3 protein: ANSLASSENYEQY

J gene: TRBJ2-1
D gene: NA
V gene: TRBV6-2/TRBV6-3
CDR3 protein: ASRPQRRTNNEQF

J gene: TRBJ2-4
D gene: NA
V gene: TRBV19
CDR3 protein: ASSMTTQAKNIQY

J gene: TRBJ1-1
D gene: NA
V gene: TRBV3-1
CDR3 protein: ASSHLGEADAF

J gene: TRBJ2-7
D gene: TRBD1
V gene: TRBV29-1
CDR3 protein: SVESFGTVAGEQY